This T cell receptor (beta chain) was sequenced in a study of T cells in Graves' hyperthyroidism and ophthalmopathy. Amplified TCR beta CDR3 regions derived from RNA transcripts. An initial round of RT-PCR targeting the TCR CDR3 relied on the HTBI primer set. TCRdb analysed the multiplex PCR reads with MiXCR anew, one entry per CDR3 protein. The sample contains hundreds of thousands of distinct CDR3 sequences, less than 30% of which appear only once. Newly diagnosed hyperthyroidism patients aged 18 to 65 years had disease lasting under 2 months. Not enrolled were patients with uncontrolled infection, other autoimmune disease, pregnancy or lactation. This clonotype has at least ten counts. The CDR3 is 15 residues long. V was clipped by 0 bases and J by 4 bases, with 10 bases between them. CDR1 SGHAT and CDR2 FQNNGV come from the germline V gene.

The clonotype comes from a man aged 35-49 years with Graves' hyperthyroidism that later progressed to Graves' ophthalmopathy. The chain couples TRBV11-2 to TRBJ1-5, with D possibly matching TRBD1 (6 bases). The sample consisted of blood. The CDR3 region is CASSLDPGTNQPQHF. The DNA of the CDR3 is TGTGCCAGCAGCTTAGACCCAGGGACAAATCAGCCCCAGCATTTT.